The present entry profiles one TCR beta chain with its context. Antigen: not known. The sample is drawn from a study of a mutant IDH1 vaccine in newly diagnosed glioma. Across the whole study: Vaccinations were initiated 4-6 weeks following radiotherapy alone, or were given together with temozolomide cycles.

Study-wide findings and caveats: There were vaccine-induced immune responses in just under 95% of the patients.

Only in-frame clones appear in the TCRdb table, and some are missing; sequencing was by immunoSEQ multiplex PCR. The table has approximately 60,000 clones, about nine tenths seen once. Time point: week 5, during vaccination. Each dose of the vaccine consisted of 300 ug of mutant IDH1 20-mer peptide, with topical imiquimod. This CDR3 spans 14 amino acids. Losses at the gene ends were 3 bases for V and 5 bases for J; bases not matched to a gene: 6. Germline loops: CDR1 KGHSH, CDR2 LQKENI. The chain is built from TRBV18 and TRBJ1-2, with 7 bases fitting TRBD1. This specimen was PBMCs, taken from a glioma patient whose treatment included an IDH1 peptide vaccine. This TCR came from a woman aged 40 to 50 with glioma. This CDR3 reads CASSPGQYKYGYTF. CDR3 nucleotide sequence: TGTGCCAGCTCACCGGGACAGTATAAATATGGCTACACCTTC.